This passage covers 28 T cell receptor beta chains from one sample sequenced in a study of cytomegalovirus exposure and HLA in healthy donors. Here immunoSEQ multiplex PCR was the method, and the copy in TCRdb shows in-frame clones only, minus some. In the table there are about 140,000 clones, 80% to 90% of which are singletons. Sequencing was done on a sample of PBMCs. These receptors were obtained from a man aged 18-30 years in good health and CMV-seronegative.

V and J are TRBV9 and TRBJ1-3, with D possibly matching TRBD1 (6 bases). This CDR3 has 15 amino acids. Trimming pared 0 bases from V and 0 bases from J, leaving 7 bases between. Germline CDR1 is SGDLS and CDR2 is YYNGEE. CDR3 residues: CASSVGQASGNTIYF. CDR3 nucleotides: TGTGCCAGCAGCGTAGGACAGGCCTCTGGAAACACCATATATTTT.

This chain joins TRBV4-1 and TRBJ1-5; D not resolved. In germline, CDR1 is MGHRA, CDR2 YSYEKL. The CDR3 totals 15 residues. V was trimmed by 1 base and J by 6 bases, leaving 13 bases between them. CDR3 bases: TGCGCCAGCAGCCAAGTTGCTGGGCCTACTCAGCCCCAGCATTTT. Its translation is CASSQVAGPTQPQHF.

The chain couples TRBV2 to TRBJ2-5; tentatively, D is TRBD2 (6 bases). Germline loops: CDR1 SNHLY, CDR2 FYNNEI. This CDR3 spans 14 amino acids. V was pared by 8 bases and J by 1 base, with 14 bases between. CDR3 in DNA: TGTGCCAGCTTGGCCCGGAGGGCCCAAGAGACCCAGTACTTC. This translates into CASLARRAQETQYF.

This rearrangement joins TRBV10-3 to TRBJ2-7, with 7 bases matching TRBD2. The V segment lost 4 bases and the J segment 1 base; nucleotides outside the gene matches: 4. Germline V CDR1 and CDR2: ENHRY, SYGVKD. CDR3 length: 14 amino acids. CDR3 DNA: TGTGCCATCAGTGGAGCGGGGAGTTCCTACGAGCAGTACTTC. Protein sequence: CAISGAGSSYEQYF.

The V gene is TRBV6-5, the J gene TRBJ2-5; TRBD2 aligns across 7 bases. Losses at the gene ends were 0 bases for V and 1 base for J; bases not matched to a gene: 2. CDR1 is MNHEY and CDR2 is SVGAGI in the germline V gene. This CDR3 spans 15 amino acids. The CDR3 sequence is CASSYSSGTQETQYF. Here the CDR3 DNA reads TGTGCCAGCAGTTACTCGAGCGGGACCCAAGAGACCCAGTACTTC.

The chain combines TRBV28 with TRBJ1-5; 10 nucleotides agree with TRBD1. V shed 4 bases and J 7 bases; nucleotides not matched to a gene: 7. This CDR3 contains 15 residues. In germline, CDR1 is MDHEN, CDR2 SYDVKM. CDR3 DNA sequence: TGTGCCAGCAGTTCGACAGGGGGCGGCGGACAGCCCCAGCATTTT. This codes for CASSSTGGGGQPQHF.

The chain employs TRBV5-6 and TRBJ1-5; D may be TRBD1 (5 bases). The V end lost 3 bases, the J end lost 1 base, and 8 bases lay between the germline ends. The CDR3 length is 14 residues. Per the germline V gene, CDR1 is SGHDT and CDR2 is YYEEEE. For the CDR3, the DNA is TGTGCCAGCAGCTGGGGGGAAAGCAATCAGCCCCAGCATTTT. Protein: CASSWGESNQPQHF.

The rearrangement links TRBV5-8 to TRBJ1-5; D not certain. This CDR3 is 14 amino acids long. Germline assignment: CDR1 SGHTS and CDR2 YDEGEE. The V end was cut by 0 bases, the J end by 2 bases, with 6 bases between. The CDR3 DNA reads as TGTGCCAGCAGCTTGGTCTTAGGCAATCAGCCCCAGCATTTT. It codes for CASSLVLGNQPQHF.

V is TRBV10-2 and J is TRBJ2-1; no firm D call. Trimming left V 5 bases short and J 0 bases short, with 5 bases between. The CDR3 runs to 13 residues. CDR1 WSHSY and CDR2 SAAADI come from the germline V gene. The CDR3 coding sequence is TGCGCCAGCAGTACTGGCTCCTACAATGAGCAGTTCTTC. As protein: CASSTGSYNEQFF.

The rearrangement uses TRBV7-2 and TRBJ2-5; 7 nucleotides agree with TRBD2. CDR1 and CDR2 from the germline V gene are SGHTA and FQGNSA. Trimming removed 1 base from V and 5 bases from J; junction bases left unmatched: 4. This CDR3 has 14 residues. The CDR3 reads CASSLEFGGETQYF. CDR3 coding DNA: TGTGCCAGCAGCTTAGAATTCGGGGGGGAGACCCAGTACTTC.

This clone was seen only once. The chain has TRBV6-1 and TRBJ2-3; perhaps TRBD1 as D (6 bases). Germline V gene data show CDR1 as MNHNS and CDR2 as SASEGT. This CDR3 contains 13 residues. Trimming took off 6 bases at V and 3 bases at J, with 10 bases between the two ends. The DNA for the CDR3 is TGTGCCAGCAGGGGACAACTTACAGATACGCAGTATTTT. Residues: CASRGQLTDTQYF.

The chain employs TRBV30 and TRBJ2-4; weak D call: TRBD2 (5 bases). V was shortened by 0 bases and J by 1 base, with 10 bases between the two germline ends. The CDR3 covers 15 residues. Germline V gene lookup returns CDR1 GTSNPN and CDR2 SVGIG (reference sequence). The CDR3, as DNA: TGTGCCTGGAGTGTAGCGGATTTTGCCAAAAACATTCAGTACTTC. Translation: CAWSVADFAKNIQYF. Variable domain in full (rest from reference TRBV30 and TRBJ2-4): SQTIHQWPATLVQPVGSPLSLECTVEGTSNPNLYWYRQAAGRGLQLLFYSVGIGQISSEVPQNLSASRPQDRQFILSSKKLLLSDSGFYLCAWSVADFAKNIQYFGAGTRLSVL.

This chain uses TRBV30 with TRBJ2-3; tentative D call: TRBD2 (6 bases). The CDR3 covers 12 residues. Trimming cost V 3 bases and J 4 bases, with 8 bases left between them. CDR1 and CDR2 from the germline V gene are GTSNPN and SVGIG (reference sequence). The CDR3 loop is CAWRGLSDTQYF. The CDR3, as DNA: TGTGCCTGGAGGGGACTCTCAGATACGCAGTATTTT. Together with reference TRBV30 and TRBJ2-3, the CDR3 gives the full variable domain: SQTIHQWPATLVQPVGSPLSLECTVEGTSNPNLYWYRQAAGRGLQLLFYSVGIGQISSEVPQNLSASRPQDRQFILSSKKLLLSDSGFYLCAWRGLSDTQYFGPGTRLTVL.

The chain has TRBV27 and TRBJ2-7, with TRBD2 identical over 7 bases. There are 16 residues in the CDR3. Germline CDR1 and CDR2: MNHEY and SMNVEV (reference sequence). V dropped 0 bases and J dropped 0; count of bases not matched to a gene: 5. CDR3 coding DNA: TGTGCCAGCAGTTTATCAGGCGGGGGTTTCTCCTACGAGCAGTACTTC. It encodes CASSLSGGGFSYEQYF.

V gene TRBV28 combines with J gene TRBJ1-5; D is ambiguous. Trimming shortened V by 6 bases and J by 1 base, and 4 bases separated the two germline ends. This CDR3 is built from 12 residues. The germline gives CDR1 MDHEN, CDR2 SYDVKM. DNA for the CDR3: TGTGCCAGCAGGGGCAGCAATCAGCCCCAGCATTTT. Translation: CASRGSNQPQHF.

This chain connects TRBV5-4 to TRBJ2-1; 7 bases map to TRBD2. This CDR3 region has 15 residues. The trim removed 2 bases at V and 0 bases at J, leaving 2 bases unmatched. Germline lookup yields CDR1 SGHNT and CDR2 YYREEE (reference sequence). CDR3 loop: CASSLLASSYNEQFF. The CDR3 nucleotides read TGTGCCAGCAGCTTACTAGCGAGCTCCTACAATGAGCAGTTCTTC.

The chain joins TRBV6-1 to TRBJ2-5, with TRBD2 matching over 7 bases. V shed 7 bases, J shed 4 bases, and the junction held 6 bases outside the gene matches. This CDR3 has 13 residues. Germline values: CDR1 MNHNS, CDR2 SASEGT. The DNA of the CDR3 is TGTGCCAGCAAGGTGGGCGGGAGAGAGACCCAGTACTTC. This encodes CASKVGGRETQYF.

This chain uses TRBV9 with TRBJ2-5; D possibly corresponds to TRBD2 (6 bases). The CDR3 covers 18 residues. Germline CDR1 is SGDLS and CDR2 is YYNGEE. The V end lost 1 base, the J end lost 5 bases, and 24 bases lay between the germline ends. CDR3 residues: CASSVNERDSVLGETQYF. The CDR3 nucleotides read TGTGCCAGCAGCGTAAACGAGAGGGACTCTGTGCTTGGGGAGACCCAGTACTTC.

V usage is TRBV2 and J usage is TRBJ1-5; TRBD1 is a possible D gene (6 bases). Trimming removed 5 bases at V and 9 bases at J, with 11 bases between. CDR1 is SNHLY and CDR2 is FYNNEI in the germline V gene. This CDR3 is 12 amino acids long. The CDR3 DNA reads as TGTGCCAGCAGTCCAGTAGGGGGGCCCCAGCATTTT. It encodes CASSPVGGPQHF.

The chain couples TRBV5-1 to TRBJ1-2; 8 nucleotides agree with TRBD1. There are 15 residues in the CDR3. The V and J ends lost 1 base and 3 bases, in that order; junction bases with no gene match: 5. From germline, CDR1 is SGHRS and CDR2 YFSETQ. The CDR3 is CASSLIPGQDYGYTF. The CDR3 DNA is TGCGCCAGCAGCTTGATCCCGGGACAGGACTATGGCTACACCTTC.

V is TRBV6-1 and J is TRBJ1-1; D is perhaps TRBD1 (6 bases). V was cut by 2 bases and J by 4 bases, with 14 bases left in between. Looked up from germline, CDR1 is MNHNS and CDR2 is SASEGT. CDR3 length: 15 residues. In nucleotides, the CDR3 is TGTGCCAGCAGTGAAAAGGGGGAGGGGGGCACTGAAGCTTTCTTT. It translates to CASSEKGEGGTEAFF.

V usage is TRBV5-4 and J usage is TRBJ1-2; D gene unclear. The CDR3 runs to 12 residues. CDR1 SGHNT and CDR2 YYREEE come from the germline V gene (reference sequence). V dropped 4 bases and J dropped 2 bases, with 6 bases sitting between them. CDR3 residues: CASSAGNYGYTF. The DNA of the CDR3 is TGTGCCAGCAGCGCCGGGAACTATGGCTACACCTTC.

The gene calls are TRBV5-1 and TRBJ2-1, with 12 bases identical to TRBD2. This CDR3 region has 17 residues. Trimming cost V 3 bases and J 4 bases; bases outside gene matches: 8. CDR1 SGHRS and CDR2 YFSETQ come from the germline V gene. This CDR3 reads CASSYPGLAGQYNEQFF. The CDR3 coding sequence is TGCGCCAGCAGCTATCCCGGACTAGCGGGGCAATACAATGAGCAGTTCTTC. Filled out from reference TRBV5-1 and TRBJ2-1, the complete variable domain reads KAGVTQTPRYLIKTRGQQVTLSCSPISGHRSVSWYQQTPGQGLQFLFEYFSETQRNKGNFPGRFSGRQFSNSRSEMNVSTLELGDSALYLCASSYPGLAGQYNEQFFGPGTRLTVL.

The chain uses TRBV10-2 and TRBJ2-2, with 7 bases matching TRBD2. The CDR3 loop spans 15 amino acids. Looked up from germline, CDR1 is WSHSY and CDR2 is SAAADI. Germline trimming cut 2 bases from V and 6 bases from J; bases unmatched to any gene: 6. Here the CDR3 reads CASSELPGRAGELFF. DNA for the CDR3: TGCGCCAGCAGTGAGCTACCAGGGAGGGCCGGGGAGCTGTTTTTT.

The chain couples TRBV28 to TRBJ2-5, with D hard to call. V shed 7 bases and J shed 0 bases, with 15 bases lying between them. The CDR3 consists of 15 residues. CDR1 is MDHEN and CDR2 is SYDVKM in the germline V gene. The CDR3 here is CASTSFEAYQETQYF. The DNA for the CDR3 is TGTGCCAGCACCTCCTTCGAGGCCTACCAAGAGACCCAGTACTTC.

This clone has a single count. This chain joins TRBV11-2 and TRBJ2-7, with D possibly matching TRBD1 (6 bases). With 6 bases removed from V and 1 base from J, the gap between germline ends came to 16 bases. The CDR3 is made up of 15 amino acids. In germline, CDR1 is SGHAT, CDR2 FQNNGV. The CDR3 spells CASRGFGTKSYEQYF. CDR3 nucleotides: TGTGCCAGCAGGGGGTTCGGGACAAAGTCCTACGAGCAGTACTTC.

The chain uses TRBV27 and TRBJ1-1, with D possibly being TRBD1 (6 bases). From germline, CDR1 is MNHEY and CDR2 SMNVEV (reference sequence). The CDR3 loop spans 14 amino acids. V lost 8 bases and J lost 0, with 13 bases in between. The CDR3 reads CASSLRGMNTEAFF. DNA for the CDR3: TGTGCCAGCTCCCTGAGGGGGATGAACACTGAAGCTTTCTTT.

The chain has TRBV4-1 and TRBJ1-1, with a possible D match to TRBD1 (5 bases). In germline, CDR1 is MGHRA, CDR2 YSYEKL. The CDR3 runs to 15 residues. V was cut by 3 bases and J by 1 base, with 12 bases left in between. The CDR3 is CASSQKGHTNTEAFF. The CDR3 DNA follows: TGCGCCAGCAGCCAGAAAGGACATACGAACACTGAAGCTTTCTTT.